This T cell receptor beta chain was recovered during a study of T cell responses to AZD1222 COVID-19 vaccine. Study context: Researchers grouped second doses given at about 4 or about 12 weeks into one pool.

On this clone: Antigen: not known.

General study findings and limits: Unmutated regions of variants are reportedly targeted by nearly half of spike-specific TCRs. Spike-specific TCR breadth and depth grew following two AZD1222 doses. Females made up more of the donors, who were largely white British, and clonal diversity may have come out too low.

Profiled with immunoSEQ multiplex PCR; TCRdb holds only in-frame clones, not every one. The sample shows 150,000 or so clones, just under 95% of them seen only once. The source of this sequence is an adult in good health. This material consisted of peripheral blood, taken on day 0 of AZD1222 vaccination.

This chain's CDR3 is CASSMGQGAYNEQFF. The CDR3 DNA is TGTGCCAGTAGTATGGGACAGGGAGCCTACAATGAGCAGTTCTTC. The rearrangement uses TRBV19 and TRBJ2-1, with 9 nucleotides matching TRBD1. The ends lost 3 bases at V and 2 bases at J; junction bases unmatched: 2. CDR3 size: 15 residues. CDR1 and CDR2 from the germline V gene are LNHDA and SQIVND (reference sequence).